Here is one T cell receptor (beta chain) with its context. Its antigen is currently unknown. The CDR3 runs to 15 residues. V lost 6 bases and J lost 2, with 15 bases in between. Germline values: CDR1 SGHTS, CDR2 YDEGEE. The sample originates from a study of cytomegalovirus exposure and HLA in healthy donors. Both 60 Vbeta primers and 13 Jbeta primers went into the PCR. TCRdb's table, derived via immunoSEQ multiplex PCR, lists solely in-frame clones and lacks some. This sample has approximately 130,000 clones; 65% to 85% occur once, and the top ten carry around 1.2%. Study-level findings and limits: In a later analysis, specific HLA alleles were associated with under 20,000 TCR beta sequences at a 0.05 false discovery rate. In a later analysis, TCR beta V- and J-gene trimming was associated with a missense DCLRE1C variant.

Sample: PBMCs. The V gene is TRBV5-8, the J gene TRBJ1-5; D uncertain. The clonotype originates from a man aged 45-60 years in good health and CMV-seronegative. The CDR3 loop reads CASNQVSPGNQPQHF. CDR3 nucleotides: TGTGCCAGCAACCAGGTATCACCAGGCAATCAGCCCCAGCATTTT.